What follows are 9 T cell receptor beta chains derived from one specimen sequenced in a study of shared T cell receptors in the human thymus. Profiling relied on immunoSEQ multiplex PCR, and the TCRdb table lists in-frame clones only, not all of them. The sample lists about 500,000 clones, more than 75% occurring once. The same data also went into a second study, on human thymus T cells.

The sequenced material came from thymocytes. These receptors were collected from a boy younger than two with a congenital heart defect.

V is TRBV6-6 and J is TRBJ2-4; D ambiguous. This CDR3 has 15 amino acids. Germline loops: CDR1 MNHNY, CDR2 SVGAGI (reference sequence). Between the trimmed V and J ends, which lost 2 bases and 2 bases, there was a span of 10 bases. CDR3 bases: TGTGCCAGCAGTTACCGCGGCGAGACCAAAAACATTCAGTACTTC. Its protein product is CASSYRGETKNIQYF.

The rearrangement links TRBV6-8 to TRBJ1-5; 7 bases align to TRBD1. Losses at the gene ends were 2 bases for V and 4 bases for J; bases not matched to a gene: 5. This CDR3 region has 15 residues. Germline V gene lookup returns CDR1 MNHGY and CDR2 SAAAGT. CDR3 sequence: CASSYLDRANQPQHF. CDR3 DNA sequence: TGTGCCAGCAGTTACCTCGACAGGGCTAATCAGCCCCAGCATTTT.

The chain carries TRBV6-9 and TRBJ1-3; D ambiguous. The V gene lost 6 bases and the J gene lost 4 bases, with 16 bases spanning the gap. The CDR3 covers 15 residues. Germline-derived CDR1 and CDR2 are MNHGY and SVAAGI. DNA of the CDR3: TGTGCCAGCAGGGGTAGAAGAGCGGGAGGAAACACCATATATTTT. Its translation is CASRGRRAGGNTIYF.

This chain connects TRBV19 to TRBJ2-7; perhaps TRBD1 as D (6 bases). The CDR3 contains 15 residues. Germline V gene sequence: CDR1 LNHDA, CDR2 SQIVND (reference sequence). V gave up 7 bases and J gave up 2 bases, with 18 bases separating them. The CDR3: CASTAGTLYPYEQYF. In DNA, the CDR3 is TGTGCCAGTACCGCCGGGACACTCTACCCCTACGAGCAGTACTTC.

This clone was recorded once. The chain carries TRBV7-9 and TRBJ1-2; no clear D gene. The CDR3 loop spans 16 amino acids. The germline gives CDR1 SEHNR, CDR2 FQNEAQ (reference sequence). V lost 4 bases, J lost 0 bases, and 15 bases lay in between. CDR3 DNA sequence: TGTGCCAGCAGCTCGTCGGGGTACTCCACTAACTATGGCTACACCTTC. Its protein product is CASSSSGYSTNYGYTF.

The chain combines TRBV5-1 with TRBJ2-3; 12 bases map to TRBD2. Germline V CDR1 and CDR2: SGHRS, YFSETQ. This CDR3 comprises 16 residues. V lost 4 bases, J lost 2 bases, and 5 bases stayed unmatched. CDR3 bases: TGCGCCAGCAGCGACCTAGCGGGAGGGAACACAGATACGCAGTATTTT. It yields the protein CASSDLAGGNTDTQYF.

The V gene is TRBV4-3, the J gene TRBJ2-1; 7 bases line up with TRBD2. The J segment lost 8 bases and the V segment lost 4 bases, leaving 17 bases of the junction unmatched. CDR3 size: 17 residues. Germline V gene sequence: CDR1 LGHNA, CDR2 YSLEER. The CDR3 sequence: CASSPDILGGSMYEQFF. The CDR3 nucleotides are TGCGCCAGCAGCCCTGACATACTGGGAGGGAGTATGTATGAGCAGTTCTTC.

The rearrangement links TRBV6-6 to TRBJ1-1; weak D call: TRBD1 (6 bases). V was trimmed by 8 bases and J by 0 bases, leaving 16 bases between them. The CDR3 totals 15 residues. CDR1 is MNHNY, CDR2 SVGAGI, per germline (reference sequence). The CDR3 DNA reads as TGTGCCAGCGGAAATACCGGGACATTGAACACTGAAGCTTTCTTT. This encodes CASGNTGTLNTEAFF.

The rearrangement joins TRBV29-1 to TRBJ2-4; TRBD2 matches at 9 bases. The CDR3 totals 17 residues. Germline V CDR1 and CDR2: SQVTM, ANQGSEA. V lost 0 bases to trimming and J lost 1 base; unmatched junction nucleotides: 7. CDR3 in amino acids: CSVEDRASGDAKNIQYF. The CDR3 DNA is TGCAGCGTTGAAGATCGGGCTAGCGGGGACGCCAAAAACATTCAGTACTTC.